The source of this T cell receptor (beta chain) is a study of blood T cell repertoires in COVID-19. The wider study: Collection of acute and convalescent COVID-19 samples took place in the United States, Italy and Spain. In each case, the material was cDNA or gDNA derived from T cells, B-cell-depleted T cells, or PBMCs.

The CDR3 is 14 residues long. The J segment lost 9 bases and the V segment lost 1 base, leaving 4 bases of the junction unmatched. The germline CDR1 and CDR2 sequences are SGHVS and FQNEAQ. As processed by the authors: Amplification with reference gene primers provided the estimates of nucleated cell counts. The data were produced by immunoSEQ multiplex PCR, yet TCRdb's version contains in-frame clones alone and is incomplete. V, J and clone size are those of that table, while D and trimming were read from the DNA. The sample shows some 290,000 clones, roughly 90% of them seen only once. Enrollment of patients from Seattle took place during active infection, with longitudinal follow-up.

The chain employs TRBV7-8 and TRBJ1-5; 9 positions agree with TRBD1. The clonotype originates from a woman under 40 with COVID-19, enrolled during active disease. Sequenced sample: peripheral blood. This CDR3 reads CASSLEGTGMPQHF. The DNA for the CDR3 is TGTGCCAGCAGCTTAGAAGGGACAGGGATGCCCCAGCATTTT.